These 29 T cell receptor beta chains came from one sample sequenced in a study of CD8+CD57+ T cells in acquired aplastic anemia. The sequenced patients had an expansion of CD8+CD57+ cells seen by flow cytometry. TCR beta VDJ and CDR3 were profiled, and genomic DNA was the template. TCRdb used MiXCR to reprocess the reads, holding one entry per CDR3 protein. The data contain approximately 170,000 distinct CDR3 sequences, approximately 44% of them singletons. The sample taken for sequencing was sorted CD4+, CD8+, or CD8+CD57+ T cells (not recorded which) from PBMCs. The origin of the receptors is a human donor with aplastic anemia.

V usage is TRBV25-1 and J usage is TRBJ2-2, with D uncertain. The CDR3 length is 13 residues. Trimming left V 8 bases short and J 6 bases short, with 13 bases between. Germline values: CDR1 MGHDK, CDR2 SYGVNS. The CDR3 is CASQPAGPGELFF. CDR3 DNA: TGTGCCAGCCAACCAGCCGGGCCCGGGGAGCTGTTTTTT.

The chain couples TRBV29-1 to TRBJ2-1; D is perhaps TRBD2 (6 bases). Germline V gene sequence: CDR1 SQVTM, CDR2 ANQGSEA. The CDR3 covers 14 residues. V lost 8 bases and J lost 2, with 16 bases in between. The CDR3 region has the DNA TGCAGCTTGGCGGGGCTAGCAACCTACAATGAGCAGTTCTTC. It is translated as CSLAGLATYNEQFF.

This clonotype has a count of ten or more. The CDR3 here is CASRLGLTGELFF. The CDR3 nucleotides are TGTGCCAGCAGACTGGGACTCACCGGGGAGCTGTTTTTT. J is TRBJ2-2 and V is TRBV6-5; the D gene is possibly TRBD2 (6 bases). The V end lost 6 bases, the J end lost 4 bases, and 9 bases lay between the germline ends. CDR3 size: 13 residues. The V gene's germline CDR1 is MNHEY and CDR2 SVGAGI.

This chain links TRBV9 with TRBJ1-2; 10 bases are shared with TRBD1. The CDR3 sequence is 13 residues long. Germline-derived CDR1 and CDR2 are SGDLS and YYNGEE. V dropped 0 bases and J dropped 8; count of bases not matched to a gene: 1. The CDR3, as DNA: TGTGCCAGCAGCGTAGGACAGGGGGCAGGCTACACCTTC. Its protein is CASSVGQGAGYTF.

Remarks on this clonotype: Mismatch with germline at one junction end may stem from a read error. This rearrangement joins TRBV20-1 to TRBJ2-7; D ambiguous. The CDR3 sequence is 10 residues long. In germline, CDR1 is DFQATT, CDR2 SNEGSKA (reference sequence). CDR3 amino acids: CSAGEYEQYF. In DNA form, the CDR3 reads TGCAGTGCTGGAGAGTACGAGCAGTACTTC.

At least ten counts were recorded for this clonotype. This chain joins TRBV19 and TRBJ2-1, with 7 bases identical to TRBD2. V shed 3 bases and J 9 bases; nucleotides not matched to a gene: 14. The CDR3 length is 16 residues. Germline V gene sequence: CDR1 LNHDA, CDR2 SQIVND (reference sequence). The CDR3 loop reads CASSIGGERTMGEQFF. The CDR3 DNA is TGTGCCAGTAGTATTGGGGGGGAGCGGACCATGGGTGAGCAGTTCTTC.

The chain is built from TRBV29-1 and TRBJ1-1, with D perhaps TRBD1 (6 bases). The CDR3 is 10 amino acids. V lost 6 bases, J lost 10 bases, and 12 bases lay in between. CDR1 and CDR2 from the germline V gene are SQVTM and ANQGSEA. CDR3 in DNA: TGCAGCGTCGGGGGGGGGGCAGCTTTCTTT. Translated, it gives CSVGGGAAFF.

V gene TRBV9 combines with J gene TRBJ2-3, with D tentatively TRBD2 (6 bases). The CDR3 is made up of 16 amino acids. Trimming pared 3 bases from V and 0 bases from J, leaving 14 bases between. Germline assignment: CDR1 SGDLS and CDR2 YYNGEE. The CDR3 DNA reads TGTGCCAGCAGCGCGAGATCGGGGGATAGCACAGATACGCAGTATTTT. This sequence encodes CASSARSGDSTDTQYF.

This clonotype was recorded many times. DNA of the CDR3: TGTGCCAGCAGCCCCTGGACTGGTAATTCACCCCTCCACTTT. Translated, it gives CASSPWTGNSPLHF. The V and J genes are TRBV4-2 and TRBJ1-6; D is uncertain. The germline gives CDR1 LGHNA, CDR2 YNFKEQ. The CDR3 runs to 14 residues. Trimming shortened V by 4 bases and J by 6 bases, and 10 bases separated the two germline ends.

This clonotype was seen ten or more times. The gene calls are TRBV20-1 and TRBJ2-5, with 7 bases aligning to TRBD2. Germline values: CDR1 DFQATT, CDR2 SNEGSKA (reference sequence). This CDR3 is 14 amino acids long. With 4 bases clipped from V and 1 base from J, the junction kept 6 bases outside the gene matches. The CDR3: CSANLGLPQETQYF. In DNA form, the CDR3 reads TGCAGTGCTAATTTGGGACTACCCCAAGAGACCCAGTACTTC.

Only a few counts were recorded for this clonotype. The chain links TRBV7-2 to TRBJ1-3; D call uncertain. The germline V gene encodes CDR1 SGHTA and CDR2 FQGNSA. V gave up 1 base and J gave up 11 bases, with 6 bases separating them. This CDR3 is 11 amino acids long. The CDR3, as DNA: TGTGCCAGCAGCTTAGGATTATCCATATATTTT. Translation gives CASSLGLSIYF.

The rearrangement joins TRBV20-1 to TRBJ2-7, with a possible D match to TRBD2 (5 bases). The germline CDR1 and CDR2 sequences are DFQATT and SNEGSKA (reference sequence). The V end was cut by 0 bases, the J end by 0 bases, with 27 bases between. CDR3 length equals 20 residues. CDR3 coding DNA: TGCAGTGCTAGAGATTCGGCCGGTATGGTGGCGGGTCGCCTCTCCTACGAGCAGTACTTC. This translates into CSARDSAGMVAGRLSYEQYF.

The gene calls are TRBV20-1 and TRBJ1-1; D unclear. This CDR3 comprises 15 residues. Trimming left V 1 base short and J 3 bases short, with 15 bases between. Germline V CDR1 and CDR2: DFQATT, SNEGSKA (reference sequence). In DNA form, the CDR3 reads TGCAGTGCTAGAGGACCTGACGGGGTGGACACTGAAGCTTTCTTT. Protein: CSARGPDGVDTEAFF.

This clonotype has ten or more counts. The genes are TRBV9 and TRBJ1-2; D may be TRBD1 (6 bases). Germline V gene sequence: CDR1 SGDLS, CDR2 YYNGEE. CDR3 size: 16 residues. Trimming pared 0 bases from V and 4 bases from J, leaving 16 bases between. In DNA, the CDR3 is TGTGCCAGCAGCGTAGCTCTACAGGGCGAGAGCTATGGCTACACCTTC. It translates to CASSVALQGESYGYTF.

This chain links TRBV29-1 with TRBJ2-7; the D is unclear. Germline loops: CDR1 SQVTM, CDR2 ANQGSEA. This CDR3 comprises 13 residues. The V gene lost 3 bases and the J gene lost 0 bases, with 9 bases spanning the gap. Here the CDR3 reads CSVEGVSSYEQYF. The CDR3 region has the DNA TGCAGCGTTGAGGGCGTGAGCTCCTACGAGCAGTACTTC.

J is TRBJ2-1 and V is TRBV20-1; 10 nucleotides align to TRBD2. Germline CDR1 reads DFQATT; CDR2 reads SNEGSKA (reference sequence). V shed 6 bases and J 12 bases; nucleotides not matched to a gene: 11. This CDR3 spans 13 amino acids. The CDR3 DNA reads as TGCAGTGCCAGCGGGGGGGCTTTTAAAGGGCAGTTCTTC. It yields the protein CSASGGAFKGQFF.

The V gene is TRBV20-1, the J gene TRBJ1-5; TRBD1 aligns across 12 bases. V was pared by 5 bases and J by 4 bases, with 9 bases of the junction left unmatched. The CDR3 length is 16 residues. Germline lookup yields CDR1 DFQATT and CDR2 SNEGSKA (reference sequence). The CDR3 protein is CSAPTGTGGFNQPQHF. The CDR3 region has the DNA TGCAGTGCTCCGACCGGGACAGGGGGCTTTAATCAGCCCCAGCATTTT.

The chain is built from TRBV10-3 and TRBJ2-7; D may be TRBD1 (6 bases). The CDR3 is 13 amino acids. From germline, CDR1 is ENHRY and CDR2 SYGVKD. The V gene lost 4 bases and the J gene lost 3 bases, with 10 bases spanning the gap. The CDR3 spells CAISGTASYEQYF. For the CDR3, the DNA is TGTGCCATCAGTGGGACAGCCAGCTACGAGCAGTACTTC.

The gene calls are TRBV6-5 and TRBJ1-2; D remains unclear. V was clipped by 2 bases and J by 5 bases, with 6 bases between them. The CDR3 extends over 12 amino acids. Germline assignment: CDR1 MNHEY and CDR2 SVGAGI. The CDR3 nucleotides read TGTGCCAGCAGTTACCAGGCTTATGGCTACACCTTC. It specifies CASSYQAYGYTF.

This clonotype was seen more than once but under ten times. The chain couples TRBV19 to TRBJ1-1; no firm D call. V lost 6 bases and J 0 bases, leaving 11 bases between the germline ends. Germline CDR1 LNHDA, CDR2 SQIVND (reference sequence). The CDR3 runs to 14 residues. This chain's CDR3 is CASSPRTLNTEAFF. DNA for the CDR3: TGTGCCAGTAGCCCCCGGACCCTGAACACTGAAGCTTTCTTT. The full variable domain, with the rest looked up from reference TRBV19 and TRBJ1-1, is DGGITQSPKYLFRKEGQNVTLSCEQNLNHDAMYWYRQDPGQGLRLIYYSQIVNDFQKGDIAEGYSVSREKKESFPLTVTSAQKNPTAFYLCASSPRTLNTEAFFGQGTRLTVV.

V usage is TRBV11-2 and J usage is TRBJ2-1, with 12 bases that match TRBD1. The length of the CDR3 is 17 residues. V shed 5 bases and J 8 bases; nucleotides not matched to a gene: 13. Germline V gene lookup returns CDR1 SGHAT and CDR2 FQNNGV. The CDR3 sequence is CASSHQMSGQGADEQFF. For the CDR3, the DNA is TGTGCCAGCAGCCACCAAATGTCGGGACAGGGGGCCGATGAGCAGTTCTTC.

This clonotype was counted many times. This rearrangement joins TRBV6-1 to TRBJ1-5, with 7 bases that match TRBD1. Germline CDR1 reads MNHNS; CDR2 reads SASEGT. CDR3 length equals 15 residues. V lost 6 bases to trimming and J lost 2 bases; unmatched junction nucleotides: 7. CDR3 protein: CASSLRQGGNQPQHF. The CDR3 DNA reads TGTGCCAGCAGCCTTCGACAGGGTGGCAATCAGCCCCAGCATTTT.

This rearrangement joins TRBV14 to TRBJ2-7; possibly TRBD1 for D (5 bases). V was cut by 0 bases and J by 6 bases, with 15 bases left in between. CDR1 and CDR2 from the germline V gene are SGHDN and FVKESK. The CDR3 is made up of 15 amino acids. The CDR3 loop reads CASSQEQGNAGEQYF. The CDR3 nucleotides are TGTGCCAGCAGCCAAGAGCAGGGCAATGCTGGCGAGCAGTACTTC.

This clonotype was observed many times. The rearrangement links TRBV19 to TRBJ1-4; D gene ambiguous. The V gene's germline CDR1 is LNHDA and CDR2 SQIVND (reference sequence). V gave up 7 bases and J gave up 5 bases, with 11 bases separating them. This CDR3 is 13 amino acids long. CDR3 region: CASIVGMNEKLFF. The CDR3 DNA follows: TGTGCCAGTATAGTGGGGATGAATGAAAAACTGTTTTTT.

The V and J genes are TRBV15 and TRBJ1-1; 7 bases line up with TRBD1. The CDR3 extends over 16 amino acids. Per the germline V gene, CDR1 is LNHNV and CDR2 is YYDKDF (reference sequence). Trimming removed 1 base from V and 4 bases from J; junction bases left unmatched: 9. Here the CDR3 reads CATSRGPTGSTTEAFF. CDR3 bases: TGTGCCACCAGCAGAGGCCCGACAGGGAGTACCACTGAAGCTTTCTTT.

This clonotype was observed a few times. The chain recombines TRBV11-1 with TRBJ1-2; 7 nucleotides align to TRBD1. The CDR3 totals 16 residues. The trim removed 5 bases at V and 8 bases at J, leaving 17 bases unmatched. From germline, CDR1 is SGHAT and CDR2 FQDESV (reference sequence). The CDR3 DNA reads TGTGCCAGCAGCCGACCTAATAACAGAGGGGGCGGCGGCTACACCTTC. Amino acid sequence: CASSRPNNRGGGGYTF.

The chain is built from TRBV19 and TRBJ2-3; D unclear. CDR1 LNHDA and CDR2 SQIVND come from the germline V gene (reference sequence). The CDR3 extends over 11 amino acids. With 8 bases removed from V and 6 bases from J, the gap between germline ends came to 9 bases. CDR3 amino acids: CASGEWDTQYF. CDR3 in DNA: TGTGCCAGTGGGGAATGGGATACGCAGTATTTT.

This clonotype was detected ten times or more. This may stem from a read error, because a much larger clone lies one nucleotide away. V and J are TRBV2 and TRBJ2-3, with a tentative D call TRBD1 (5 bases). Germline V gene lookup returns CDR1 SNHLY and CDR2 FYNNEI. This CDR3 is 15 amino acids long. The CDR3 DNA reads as TGTGCCGGCAGCGCAGGGTCCCATAGCACAGATACGCAGTATTTT. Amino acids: CAGSAGSHSTDTQYF.

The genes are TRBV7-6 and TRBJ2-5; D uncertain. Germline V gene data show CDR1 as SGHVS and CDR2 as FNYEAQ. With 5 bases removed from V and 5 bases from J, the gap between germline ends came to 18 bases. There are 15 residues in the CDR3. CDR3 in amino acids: CASSPSTMFSETQYF. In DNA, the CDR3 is TGTGCCAGCAGCCCCTCTACTATGTTTTCTGAGACCCAGTACTTC.